This T cell receptor (beta chain) is drawn from a study of shared clonotypes between healthy human individuals. Study in general: For every donor, three CD4 naive, three CD4 memory, two CD8 naive and one CD8 memory plates were used.

About this clone itself: Its antigen is not identified. Other DNA sequences in this specimen translate into the identical CDR3.

Libraries were prepared by immunoSEQ multiplex PCR; TCRdb keeps only in-frame clonotypes and omits some of them. The sample yields millions of clones, just over 90% seen once. Study results and limitations: Naive subsets usually exceeded memory subsets in estimated richness. An expected dependence of interdonor clonotype sharing on sequencing depth was noted.

J was trimmed by 3 bases and V by 0 bases; bases with no gene match: 1. Looked up from germline, CDR1 is SGHRS and CDR2 is YFSETQ. CDR3 size: 15 residues. The source is a man younger than 35 in good health. Some clones in this sample may be carry-over from other donors' samples. V and J are TRBV5-1 and TRBJ2-3; 10 nucleotides align to TRBD1. The sample taken for sequencing was naive CD4+ T cells from PBMCs. Subset: CD45RA+ positively selected. In DNA, the CDR3 is TGCGCCAGCAGCTTGGGGACAGGGGGAACAGATACGCAGTATTTT. Translated, it gives CASSLGTGGTDTQYF.